These 6 T cell receptor beta chains were all obtained from the same sample, sequenced in a study of T cells in Graves' hyperthyroidism and ophthalmopathy. It was RNA transcripts that yielded the amplified TCR beta CDR3 regions. During a first-round RT-PCR of the TCR CDR3, the HTBI primer set was used. One entry per CDR3 protein results from TCRdb running MiXCR on the multiplex PCR reads. The sample includes roughly 570,000 distinct CDR3 sequences, roughly 14% of them seen just once. The sample was blood. The receptors stem from a woman younger than 45 with Graves' hyperthyroidism.

In this sample, this clonotype turned up many times. The gene calls are TRBV27 and TRBJ2-2; 12 bases align to TRBD2. The CDR3 is 19 residues long. V was pared by 5 bases and J by 6 bases, with 16 bases of the junction left unmatched. The germline CDR1 and CDR2 sequences are MNHEY and SMNVEV (reference sequence). CDR3 region: CASSQGLAGPSVWAGELFF. CDR3 DNA: TGTGCCAGCAGTCAGGGACTAGCGGGCCCCTCGGTGTGGGCCGGGGAGCTGTTTTTT.

In this sample, this clonotype turned up many times. V and J are TRBV7-3 and TRBJ2-3, with D uncertain. CDR1 and CDR2 (germline): SGHTA, FQGTGA. This CDR3 region has 14 residues. Trimming cost V 1 base and J 3 bases, with 8 bases left between them. In nucleotides, the CDR3 is TGTGCCAGCAGCTTAATCCACGCTACAGATACGCAGTATTTT. This codes for CASSLIHATDTQYF.

This clonotype showed up many times. The chain combines TRBV10-3 with TRBJ1-4; 10 nucleotides match TRBD1. Losses at the gene ends were 0 bases for V and 10 bases for J; bases not matched to a gene: 11. The CDR3 totals 17 residues. In germline, CDR1 is ENHRY, CDR2 SYGVKD. The CDR3 bases are TGTGCCATCAGTGAGTCGGACAGGGGGACGGTCCCTGGAAAACTGTTTTTT. It specifies CAISESDRGTVPGKLFF.

This clonotype has ten or more counts. The chain has TRBV29-1 and TRBJ1-2, with D uncertain. The germline V gene has CDR1 SQVTM and CDR2 ANQGSEA. The CDR3 contains 13 residues. CDR3 nucleotides: TGCACCCGAAGGTGGGCCCTTAACTATGGCTACACCTTC. It translates to CTRRWALNYGYTF.

This clonotype has a count of ten or more. The chain employs TRBV28 and TRBJ1-1; D might be TRBD1 (6 bases). The V gene lost 8 bases and the J gene lost 5 bases, with 18 bases spanning the gap. Germline values: CDR1 MDHEN, CDR2 SYDVKM. The CDR3 sequence is 14 residues long. The CDR3 loop is CASGQIKGQTEAFF. CDR3 in DNA: TGTGCCAGCGGGCAAATTAAAGGACAGACTGAAGCTTTCTTT.

This clonotype was counted only a few times. The CDR3 DNA reads TGTGCCAGTAGTATGATAGTAAATCAAGAGACCCAGTACTTC. As protein: CASSMIVNQETQYF. The chain has TRBV19 and TRBJ2-5; no clear D gene. V lost 3 bases and J lost 2, with 10 bases in between. This CDR3 contains 14 residues. Germline-derived CDR1 and CDR2 are LNHDA and SQIVND (reference sequence). Full variable domain (remainder filled in from reference TRBV19 and TRBJ2-5): DGGITQSPKYLFRKEGQNVTLSCEQNLNHDAMYWYRQDPGQGLRLIYYSQIVNDFQKGDIAEGYSVSREKKESFPLTVTSAQKNPTAFYLCASSMIVNQETQYFGPGTRLLVL.